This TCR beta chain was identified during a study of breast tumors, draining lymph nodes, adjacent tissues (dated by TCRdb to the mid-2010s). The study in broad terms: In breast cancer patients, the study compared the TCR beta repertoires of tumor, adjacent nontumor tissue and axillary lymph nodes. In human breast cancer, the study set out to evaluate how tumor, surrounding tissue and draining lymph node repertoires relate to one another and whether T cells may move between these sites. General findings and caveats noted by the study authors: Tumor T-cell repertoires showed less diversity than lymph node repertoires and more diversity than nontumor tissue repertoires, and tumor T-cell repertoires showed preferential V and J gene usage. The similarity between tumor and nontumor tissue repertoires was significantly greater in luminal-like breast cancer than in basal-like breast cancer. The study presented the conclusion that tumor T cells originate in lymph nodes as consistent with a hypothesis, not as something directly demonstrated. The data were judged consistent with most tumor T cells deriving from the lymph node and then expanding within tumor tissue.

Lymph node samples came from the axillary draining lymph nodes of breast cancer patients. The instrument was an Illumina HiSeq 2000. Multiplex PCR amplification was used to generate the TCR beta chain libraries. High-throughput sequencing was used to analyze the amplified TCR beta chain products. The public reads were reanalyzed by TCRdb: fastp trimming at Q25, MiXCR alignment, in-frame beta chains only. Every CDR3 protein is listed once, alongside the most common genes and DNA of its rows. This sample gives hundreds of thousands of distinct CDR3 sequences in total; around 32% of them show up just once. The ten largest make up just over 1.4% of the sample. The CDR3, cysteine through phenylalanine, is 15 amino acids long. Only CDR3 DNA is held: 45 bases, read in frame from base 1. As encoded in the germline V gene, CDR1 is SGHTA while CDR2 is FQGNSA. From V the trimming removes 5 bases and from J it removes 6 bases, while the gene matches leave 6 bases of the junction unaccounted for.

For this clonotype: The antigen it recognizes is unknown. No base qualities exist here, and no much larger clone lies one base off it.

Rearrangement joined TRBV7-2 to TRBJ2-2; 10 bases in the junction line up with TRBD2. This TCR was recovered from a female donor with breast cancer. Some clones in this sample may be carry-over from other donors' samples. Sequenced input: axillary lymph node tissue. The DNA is TGTGCCAGCAGCCCCACTAGCGGGACGTCCGGGGAGCTGTTTTTT. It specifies CASSPTSGTSGELFF.